The rows below give T cell receptor beta chains drawn from one sample of a study of T-cell memory formation after mild COVID-19. TCRdb reanalysed the 5' RACE reads using MiXCR and keeps one entry per CDR3 protein. This table holds 350,000 or so distinct CDR3 sequences, 10% to 15% found once. The sequenced material came from PBMCs or a T cell subset sorted from them (not recorded which). The receptors stem from a man aged 18-30 years who had mild COVID-19 (a few samples of this study predate the infection). Cell type and time point are not known. Both conserved end residues are part of each CDR3. D genes are given only for firm matches. Only some rows state a clone size, as once, few, many or a class for expanded clones.

few,TRBJ2-2,NA,TRBV14,CASSQIGRDTNGELFF,TGTGCCAGCAGCCAAATAGGCAGGGACACTAACGGGGAGCTGTTTTTT
few,TRBJ2-7,NA,TRBV7-9,CASSVRQSSYEQYF,TGTGCCAGCAGCGTAAGACAGAGCTCCTACGAGCAGTACTTC
NA,TRBJ2-7,NA,TRBV2,CASSPWGGTYEQYF,TGTGCCAGCAGCCCCTGGGGGGGCACCTACGAGCAGTACTTC
NA,TRBJ1-1,NA,TRBV4-3,CASSRDMNTEAFF,TGCGCCAGCAGCCGTGACATGAACACTGAAGCTTTCTTT
NA,TRBJ2-1,NA,TRBV9,CASSEGVRGGYNEQFF,TGTGCCAGCAGCGAGGGAGTTAGAGGGGGCTACAATGAGCAGTTCTTC
NA,TRBJ1-1,TRBD1,TRBV4-3,CASSRGRGHSSTEAFF,TGCGCCAGCAGCCGAGGAAGGGGGCATAGTAGCACTGAAGCTTTCTTT
few,TRBJ1-2,NA,TRBV18,CASSPGEGPRGSF,TGTGCCAGCTCACCAGGGGAGGGGCCCCGCGGCTCCTTC
NA,TRBJ2-1,TRBD1,TRBV7-2,CASSPRWDRGHNEQFF,TGTGCCAGCAGCCCACGTTGGGACAGGGGGCATAATGAGCAGTTCTTC
many,TRBJ1-2,NA,TRBV5-1,CASSLDGQSTLPTF,TGCGCCAGCAGCTTGGATGGACAGTCCACCCTTCCCACCTTC
NA,TRBJ2-1,NA,TRBV11-1,CASSLQDRDEQFF,TGTGCCAGCAGCTTACAGGACCGGGATGAGCAGTTCTTC
few,TRBJ2-6,NA,TRBV7-2,CASSSITGIPPGANVLTF,TGTGCCAGCAGCTCGATAACGGGCATCCCCCCTGGGGCCAACGTCCTGACTTTC
NA,TRBJ1-4,TRBD1,TRBV7-2,CASSLQGSNEKLFF,TGTGCCAGCAGCCTACAGGGGTCTAATGAAAAACTGTTTTTT
NA,TRBJ1-1,NA,TRBV7-9,CASSFWRGVNTEAFF,TGTGCCAGCAGCTTTTGGAGGGGCGTGAACACTGAAGCTTTCTTT
NA,TRBJ1-2,NA,TRBV27,CASSLSESYGYTF,TGTGCCAGCAGTTTATCGGAAAGCTATGGCTACACCTTC
NA,TRBJ2-2,TRBD1,TRBV29-1,CSVRWTGLSGELFF,TGCAGCGTGAGGTGGACAGGGCTGTCCGGGGAGCTGTTTTTT
many,TRBJ2-5,NA,TRBV7-2,CASSPRVLETQYF,TGTGCCAGCAGCCCCAGGGTTTTGGAGACCCAGTACTTC
few,TRBJ1-1,NA,TRBV20-1,CSALGFMNTEAFF,TGCAGTGCTTTGGGGTTTATGAACACTGAAGCTTTCTTT
NA,TRBJ2-2,NA,TRBV6-5,CASSYVMNTGELFF,TGTGCCAGCAGTTACGTCATGAATACCGGGGAGCTGTTTTTT
NA,TRBJ1-2,TRBD1,TRBV24-1,CATSDKDRGSGYTF,TGTGCCACCAGTGATAAAGACAGGGGAAGTGGCTACACCTTC